These 5 T cell receptor beta chains originate from one sample sequenced in a study of CD8 T cells in acute hepatitis C reinfection. Generated by immunoSEQ multiplex PCR, the TCRdb table keeps only in-frame clones and is missing some. The data hold approximately 41,000 clones, with around nine tenths observed a single time. Regarding time point: naive CD8 control sorted from an acute-time-point sample. Sequencing input: naive CD8+ T cells from PBMCs. Source of these receptors: a young man with chronic hepatitis C.

The chain combines TRBV27 with TRBJ2-1; 8 bases match TRBD2. V shed 2 bases and J 9 bases; nucleotides not matched to a gene: 6. The CDR3 runs 14 residues. Germline CDR1 reads MNHEY; CDR2 reads SMNVEV (reference sequence). The CDR3, as DNA: TGTGCCAGCAGTTTAGAGACTAGCGCTGCTGAGCAGTTCTTC. Protein product: CASSLETSAAEQFF.

The table lists this clone with a count of one. The chain uses TRBV5-6 and TRBJ2-3; 8 nucleotides line up with TRBD1. J gave up 2 bases and V 7 bases, and 12 bases lay outside the gene matches. The CDR3 length is 16 residues. The germline CDR1 and CDR2 sequences are SGHDT and YYEEEE. CDR3: CASAPGTGYFTDTQYF. CDR3 coding DNA: TGTGCCAGCGCCCCCGGGACAGGCTATTTCACAGATACGCAGTATTTT.

This clone was found once. The rearrangement joins TRBV7-6 to TRBJ2-2, with 12 bases lining up with TRBD1. There are 18 residues in the CDR3. From germline, CDR1 is SGHVS and CDR2 FNYEAQ. With V trimmed by 4 bases and J by 4 bases, 10 bases remained unmatched. CDR3 loop: CASSYGTGGPDFTGELFF. CDR3 sequence (DNA): TGTGCCAGCAGCTACGGGACAGGGGGCCCCGACTTCACCGGGGAGCTGTTTTTT.

This chain connects TRBV29-1 to TRBJ2-5; a possible D gene is TRBD1 (5 bases). CDR1 and CDR2 from the germline V gene are SQVTM and ANQGSEA. Trimming stripped 0 bases from V and 2 bases from J, with 7 bases between. The CDR3 is 13 amino acids. DNA of the CDR3: TGCAGCGTTGAAGACAGGGCGCAAGAGACCCAGTACTTC. Encoded protein: CSVEDRAQETQYF.

This clone was detected a few times. V usage is TRBV9 and J usage is TRBJ1-1, with TRBD1 as a possible D gene (6 bases). Germline CDR1 and CDR2: SGDLS and YYNGEE. The V and J ends lost 0 bases and 4 bases respectively, with 10 bases between them. This CDR3 has 14 amino acids. The CDR3 nucleotides read TGTGCCAGCAGCGTAGGAGGGGGTACCACTGAAGCTTTCTTT. The encoded protein is CASSVGGGTTEAFF.